This T cell receptor beta chain originates from a study of Ad26.COV2.S vaccination and SARS-CoV-2 variants (dated by TCRdb to the early 2020s). In terms of the full investigation: Donors in the vaccine arm were drawn from COV1001, a phase I-IIa trial of Ad26.COV2.S in healthy adults that was multicentre, randomized, double-blind and placebo-controlled. Ad26.COV2.S was given intramuscularly at 5x10^10 or 1x10^11 viral particles, as a single shot or as two shots 56 days apart. TCRbeta repertoire sequencing was used to assess the specificity and breadth of SARS-CoV-2-reactive T cell receptors after Ad26.COV2.S vaccination. The TCR-sequenced set comprised around 32 samples: some 19 Ad26.COV2.S vaccine recipients, 5 placebo recipients and 8 SARS-CoV-2 convalescent individuals. Trial participants were randomized into five groups of five: low-dose or high-dose Ad26.COV2.S given once or twice, or placebo on both occasions. Investigators did not know the trial group allocation while performing experiments and assessing outcomes.

Explained via the paper, the treatment or condition label denotes: some 20 received Ad26.COV2.S at low or high dose, single or two shots; about five received placebo; per-sample allocation not given. For vaccine and placebo recipients, the sequenced repertoires came from samples collected on day 63 after the first injection. Cohort 1b enrolled 20 to 30 adults aged 18-55 years at a single site in Boston, USA, between 29 July and 7 August 2020. Ad26.COV2.S consisted of a replication-incompetent adenovirus type 26 vector by which a prefusion-stabilized SARS-CoV-2 spike protein from the original Wuhan strain was expressed. The immunoSEQ Assay was the method used to sequence TCRbeta CDR3 regions. After extraction, genomic DNA underwent amplification by bias-controlled multiplex PCR, followed by high-throughput sequencing. Per the original workflow: To quantify the absolute abundance of every unique TCRbeta CDR3 region, sequences were collapsed and filtered. T cell fraction was estimated by normalization of TCRbeta template counts to usable DNA, with usable DNA being measured through amplification of reference genes present in all nucleated cells. Repertoire TCRs were annotated as SARS-CoV-2-specific when V gene, CDR3 amino acid sequence and J gene were exactly matched to a known reactive TCR set. The reference SARS-CoV-2 TCR set came from MIRA and was filtered for enrichment in COVID-19-positive ImmuneCODE repertoires, removing public or cross-reactive TCRs. Using the MIRA antigens, annotated TCRs were further analysed by specific ORF or by position within an ORF. Breadth was defined as annotated unique rearrangements over total unique productive rearrangements; depth was the summed frequency of those rearrangements. TCR breadth was compared between groups using two-sided Wilcoxon rank-sum tests. In its TCRdb copy, this immuneACCESS table keeps in-frame sequences only and misses some clones. Where compared with another copy, unresolved V genes explain less than half of these, and the others have no known cause. The DNA was the basis for D and trimming; V, J and clone size are from that table. Across this sample there are about 350,000 clones, with approximately 85% seen only once. Of the sample, around 3% falls within the top ten clones.

The paper's findings and limits, for the study overall: It was noted by the authors that total T cell responses may have been underestimated by the TCR breadth and depth analyses. Compared with placebo recipients, Ad26.COV2.S recipients showed higher spike-specific TCR breadth (P = 0.0014). After vaccination, spike-specific CD8+ and CD4+ T cell responses were reported to show substantial breadth. The study was not powered for comparison of responses between vaccine doses or regimens. Vaccine and placebo recipients had comparable non-spike TCR breadth, which fits with the vaccine containing only spike.

Remarks on this clone: Its antigen has not been determined. No base quality information exists; no much larger clone differs at one position.

This clonotype was obtained from a person between 18 and 65 years old who received the Ad26.COV2.S COVID-19 vaccine or a placebo. This specimen consisted of peripheral blood, obtained in a trial of Ad26.COV2.S vaccine versus placebo.

The DNA sequence reads TGTGCCAGCAGCCCCGATACTTACTATGGCTACACCTTC. Its protein reads: CASSPDTYYGYTF. The rearrangement joined TRBV12-3 or TRBV12-4 to TRBJ1-2; the D gene assignment is ambiguous. The CDR3 spans 13 residues, from the cysteine through the phenylalanine. Only the CDR3 part of the read is kept: 39 bases, read in frame from the first base. V drops 6 bases and J drops 3 bases, leaving 11 bases in between.